This T cell receptor (beta chain) derives from a study of CD8 T cells in ankylosing spondylitis. It was by quantitative 5'-RACE with molecular barcodes that TCR beta libraries were made. MiXCR was run by TCRdb on the 5' RACE reads, yielding one entry per CDR3 protein. The table shows a few hundred thousand distinct CDR3 sequences, with 8% occurring only once. Whole-study results and caveats: Several of the motif variants were reported before in synovial fluid and blood from reactive arthritis. A TCR beta motif made of 7 to 9 highly homologous variants seemed typical of ankylosing spondylitis blood. Clones that were linked to disease were CD8+ and were relatively rare in peripheral blood. Matched ankylosing spondylitis synovial fluid reportedly showed significant enrichment of disease-linked clones.

This clonotype was seen a handful of times. Its antigen is not known. V was clipped by 1 base and J by 5 bases, with 9 bases between them. The CDR3 is 13 amino acids. CDR1 and CDR2 (germline): MNHEY, SMNVEV (reference sequence). Sequencing was done on a sample of blood, either unsorted or a sorted T cell fraction (not recorded which). The chain couples TRBV27 to TRBJ2-7; TRBD1 or TRBD2 may be the D gene (5 bases each). The sequence was collected from a male donor with ankylosing spondylitis. CDR3 nucleotides: TGTGCCAGCAGTTTATTGGGGGTTGACGAGCAGTACTTC. This gives the protein CASSLLGVDEQYF.